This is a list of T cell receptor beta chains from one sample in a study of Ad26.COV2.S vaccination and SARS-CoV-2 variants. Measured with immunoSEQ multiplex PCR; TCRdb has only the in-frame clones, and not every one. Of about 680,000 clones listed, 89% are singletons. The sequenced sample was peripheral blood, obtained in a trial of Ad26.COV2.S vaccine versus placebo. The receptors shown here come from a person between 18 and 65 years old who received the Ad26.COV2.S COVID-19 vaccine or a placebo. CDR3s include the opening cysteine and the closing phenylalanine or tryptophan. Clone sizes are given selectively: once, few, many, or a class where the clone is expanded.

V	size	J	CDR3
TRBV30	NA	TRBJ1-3	CARYSGSGNTIYF
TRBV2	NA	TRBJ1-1	CASSFDRGTEAFF
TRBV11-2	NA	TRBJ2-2	CASSPGTLNTGELFF
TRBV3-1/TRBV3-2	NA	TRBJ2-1	CASSHSGTGSNEQFF
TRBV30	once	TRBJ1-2	CAWSRDPDGTAKTF
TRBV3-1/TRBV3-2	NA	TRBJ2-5	CASSPQAQETQYF
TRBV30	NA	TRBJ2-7	CAGTSGSSYEQYF
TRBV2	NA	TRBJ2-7	CASSEQPSSYEQYF
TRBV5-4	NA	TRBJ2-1	CASNRQGGYNEQFF
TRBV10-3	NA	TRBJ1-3	CATRTGASSGNTIYF
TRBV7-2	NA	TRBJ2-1	CASSLGVQGNEQFF
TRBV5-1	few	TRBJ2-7	CASSLDPGANYEQYF
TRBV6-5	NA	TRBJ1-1	CTLQWAGAGNTEAFF
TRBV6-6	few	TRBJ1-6	CASSLQGSDNSPLHF
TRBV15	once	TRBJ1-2	CATSAGTVYGYTF
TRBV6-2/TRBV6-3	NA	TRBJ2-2	CASSPRLAGNTGELFF
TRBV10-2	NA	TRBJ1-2	CASSGGRSNYGYTF
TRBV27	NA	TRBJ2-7	CASSLSGDPQGFEQYF
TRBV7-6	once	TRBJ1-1	CASSPGTGGGNTEAFF
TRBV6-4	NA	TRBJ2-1	CASSEGGLSYNEQFF
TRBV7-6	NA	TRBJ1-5	CASSFGTGGVQPQHF
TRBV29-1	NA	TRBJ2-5	CSGTTHGGETQYF
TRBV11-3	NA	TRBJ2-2	CASSPKRGGLFTGELFF
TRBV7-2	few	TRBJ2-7	CASSPGYEQYF
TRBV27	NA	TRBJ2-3	CASSFGQAAVTQYF
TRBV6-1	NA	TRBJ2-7	CASSGGLAGRLIYEQYF
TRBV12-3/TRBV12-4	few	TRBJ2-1	CASSPHNEQFF
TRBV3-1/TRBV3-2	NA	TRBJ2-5	CASSQIGLAGPQETQYF
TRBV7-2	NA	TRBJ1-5	CASSLGLYSNQPQHF
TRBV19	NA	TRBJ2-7	CASGTGSGYEQYF
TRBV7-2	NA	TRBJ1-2	CASSLELSANYGYTF
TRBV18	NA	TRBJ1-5	CASSQGTGGRQPQHF
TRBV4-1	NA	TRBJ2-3	CASSQDRGITDTQYF
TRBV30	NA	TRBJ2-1	CAWGWGTRPNEQFF
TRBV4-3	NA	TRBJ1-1	CASSQDPQGANTEAFF